This TCR beta chain stems from a study of T cell responses to AZD1222 COVID-19 vaccine. Study-level findings and limits: Repertoires were obtained solely post-peak T cell response. Baseline serostatus was positive in only six AZD1222 recipients. There were vaccine-associated CD4 TCRs across spike, dominant at 160-218 and 743-854.

The repertoire was sequenced with immunoSEQ multiplex PCR; TCRdb's copy has only in-frame clones and lacks some. The sample holds fewer than 200,000 clones, more than 75% seen once. Concerning this clone itself: The antigen remains unidentified.

V was shortened by 5 bases and J by 8 bases, with 24 bases between the two germline ends. The CDR3 runs to 16 residues. Germline CDR1 SGHTA, CDR2 FQGNSA. The specimen was peripheral blood, collected 28 days after the second AZD1222 dose. This chain links TRBV7-2 with TRBJ1-1, with D possibly matching TRBD1 (6 bases). The receptor comes from an adult who received the AZD1222 COVID-19 vaccine. CDR3 DNA: TGTGCCAGCAGCCACTGGACAGCGACAAAGGGGAAAGAAGCTTTCTTT. This sequence encodes CASSHWTATKGKEAFF. Together with reference TRBV7-2 and TRBJ1-1, the CDR3 gives the full variable domain: GAGVSQSPSNKVTEKGKDVELRCDPISGHTALYWYRQSLGQGLEFLIYFQGNSAPDKSGLPSDRFSAERTGGSVSTLTIQRTQQEDSAVYLCASSHWTATKGKEAFFGQGTRLTVV.